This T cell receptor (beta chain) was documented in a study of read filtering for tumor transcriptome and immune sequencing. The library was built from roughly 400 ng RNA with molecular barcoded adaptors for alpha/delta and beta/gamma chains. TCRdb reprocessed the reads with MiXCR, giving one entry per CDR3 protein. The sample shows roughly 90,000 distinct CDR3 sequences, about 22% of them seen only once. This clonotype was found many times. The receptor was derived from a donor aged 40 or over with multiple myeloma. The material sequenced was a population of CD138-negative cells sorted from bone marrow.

In DNA, the CDR3 is TGCGCCAGCAGCTTAAGAGGAGGGACCATGAACACTGAAGCTTTCTTT. Translation gives CASSLRGGTMNTEAFF. The chain couples TRBV5-1 to TRBJ1-1, with a tentative D call TRBD1 (5 bases). V was cut by 2 bases and J by 0 bases, with 14 bases left in between. CDR1 SGHRS and CDR2 YFSETQ come from the germline V gene. The CDR3 has 16 residues.